The table lists the clone carrying this T cell receptor beta chain with a count of one. This entry belongs to a study of Tregs in tolerant kidney transplant recipients. On the study more broadly: Recipients received nonmyeloablative bone marrow transplants from related graft donors, with transient mixed chimerism.

The CDR3 extends over 15 amino acids. Per germline, CDR1 SGHRS and CDR2 YFSETQ. Trimming stripped 4 bases from V and 1 base from J, with 12 bases between. The table came from immunoSEQ multiplex PCR; TCRdb's copy has only in-frame clones and leaves some out. The sample holds 75,000 to 80,000 clones, about 91% seen once. Unstimulated Tregs (CD4+CD25+CD127-) and CD4+CD25- non-Tregs were sorted from PBMCs. Before regulatory T cell sorting, thawed PBMCs rested overnight at 37°C in 200 IU/ml IL-2. This specimen consisted of Tregs from blood, obtained before the transplant. The gene calls are TRBV5-1 and TRBJ1-3; D remains ambiguous. This TCR was recovered from a human donor who received a combined kidney and bone marrow transplant. The CDR3 nucleotides read TGCGCCAGCAGCGGCGGAGAAACTTCTGGAAACACCATATATTTT. Translating gives CASSGGETSGNTIYF.